The following is a T cell receptor beta chain sequence with its context. Methods used by the authors: Amplification of reference gene primers provided the estimated nucleated cell counts. The protocol was immunoSEQ multiplex PCR, while the TCRdb copy is restricted to in-frame clones and leaves out a portion. Clone size and the V and J calls come from that table; the DNA yielded D and trimming. The table records about 170,000 clones, more than 75% of them present only once. These data originate in a study of blood T cell repertoires in COVID-19. At the level of the study: The United States, Italy and Spain provided the acute and convalescent COVID-19 samples. T cells, B-cell-depleted T cells, or PBMCs provided the cDNA or gDNA that served as material.

Sequencing was carried out using peripheral blood. This receptor was identified in a woman aged 70-85 years with acute or convalescent COVID-19.

CDR3 loop: CASSGGLAGEDTQYF. The CDR3 DNA reads TGCGCCAGCAGCGGGGGACTAGCGGGAGAAGATACGCAGTATTTT. V and J are TRBV4-3 and TRBJ2-3, with 14 positions matching TRBD2. CDR3 length: 15 residues. J was trimmed by 5 bases and V by 5 bases; bases with no gene match: 3. From germline, CDR1 is LGHNA and CDR2 YSLEER.